Presented here are 32 T cell receptor beta chains from one specimen sequenced in a study of T cell responses to AZD1222 COVID-19 vaccine. Sequenced by immunoSEQ multiplex PCR; TCRdb stores in-frame clones only, minus some. The sample carries 65,000 to 90,000 clones, approximately 87% recorded once. The sample was peripheral blood, taken on day 0 of AZD1222 vaccination. The receptors here all came from an adult in good health.

The CDR3 DNA reads as TGTGCCAGTAGTTGGGGCCCACAGGGGAACACTGAAGCTTTCTTT. This codes for CASSWGPQGNTEAFF. V usage is TRBV19 and J usage is TRBJ1-1, with D tentatively TRBD1 (6 bases). The CDR3 runs to 15 residues. Germline CDR1 reads LNHDA; CDR2 reads SQIVND (reference sequence). The V end lost 5 bases, the J end lost 1 base, and 14 bases lay between the germline ends.

The V and J genes are TRBV28 and TRBJ1-5, with D tentatively TRBD1 (6 bases). Germline values: CDR1 MDHEN, CDR2 SYDVKM. There are 12 residues in the CDR3. Trimming removed 7 bases at V and 5 bases at J, with 9 bases between. The DNA of the CDR3 is TGTGCCAGCAACCAGGGGTATCAGCCCCAGCATTTT. Amino acid sequence: CASNQGYQPQHF. The variable domain in full, with the rest retrieved from reference TRBV28 and TRBJ1-5, is DVKVTQSSRYLVKRTGEKVFLECVQDMDHENMFWYRQDPGLGLRLIYFSYDVKMKEKGDIPEGYSVSREKKERFSLILESASTNQTSMYLCASNQGYQPQHFGDGTRLSIL.

This chain connects TRBV30 to TRBJ1-2; perhaps TRBD1 as D (5 bases). The length of the CDR3 is 14 residues. Germline-derived CDR1 and CDR2 are GTSNPN and SVGIG (reference sequence). With 4 bases removed from V and 0 bases from J, the gap between germline ends came to 12 bases. CDR3: CAWKPGVANYGYTF. The CDR3 DNA is TGTGCCTGGAAACCGGGGGTGGCTAACTATGGCTACACCTTC.

The gene calls are TRBV7-2 and TRBJ1-4; D not certain. The CDR3 runs 14 residues. In germline, CDR1 is SGHTA, CDR2 FQGNSA. V lost 2 bases to trimming and J lost 4 bases, with 8 bases between them. CDR3 region: CASSLSRVNEKLFF. CDR3 nucleotide sequence: TGTGCCAGCAGCTTATCCAGAGTTAATGAAAAACTGTTTTTT.

The rearrangement joins TRBV12-3 or TRBV12-4 to TRBJ2-5, with D hard to call. The CDR3 covers 13 residues. V was clipped by 3 bases and J by 1 base, with 6 bases between them. The CDR3 spells CASSLGGQETQYF. Written as DNA, the CDR3 is TGTGCCAGCAGTTTGGGTGGCCAAGAGACCCAGTACTTC.

The V gene is TRBV6-1, the J gene TRBJ2-1; 8 bases are shared with TRBD2. The CDR3 covers 16 residues. The junction had 8 bases not matched to a gene; V was cut back by 3 bases and J by 4 bases. CDR1 and CDR2 (germline): MNHNS, SASEGT. The CDR3 coding sequence is TGTGCCAGCAGTGAGTTCAAGACTAGCGATTACAATGAGCAGTTCTTC. It yields the protein CASSEFKTSDYNEQFF.

The chain uses TRBV4-1 and TRBJ2-1; unclear D gene. The CDR3 consists of 17 residues. Trimming cost V 0 bases and J 9 bases, with 21 bases left between them. Germline values: CDR1 MGHRA, CDR2 YSYEKL. The CDR3 spells CASSQDVSLTPFGEQFF. The DNA for the CDR3 is TGCGCCAGCAGCCAAGATGTTAGCCTGACCCCCTTTGGTGAGCAGTTCTTC.

The rearrangement links TRBV3-1 (or the pseudogene TRBV3-2) to TRBJ1-1; tentative D call: TRBD1 (6 bases). The CDR3 contains 14 residues. The germline gives CDR1 LGHDT, CDR2 YNNKEL (reference sequence). With 5 bases removed from V and 10 bases from J, the gap between germline ends came to 20 bases. The CDR3, as DNA: TGTGCCAGCAGCAACAAGGGGGGTGGAGGAGGAGCTTTCTTT. The encoded protein is CASSNKGGGGGAFF.

V and J are TRBV28 and TRBJ1-2; 7 bases agree with TRBD1. Germline V gene sequence: CDR1 MDHEN, CDR2 SYDVKM. The V gene end was trimmed by 3 bases and the J gene end by 6 bases; junction bases not matched to a gene: 10. This CDR3 region has 15 residues. In DNA, the CDR3 is TGTGCCAGCAGTTTCGGTGACAGGGATGAGAATGGCTACACCTTC. It yields the protein CASSFGDRDENGYTF.

This clone was detected only a few times. The V and J genes are TRBV20-1 and TRBJ2-7, with 7 positions matching TRBD2. CDR3 size: 13 residues. V shed 3 bases, J shed 2 bases, and the junction held 4 bases outside the gene matches. Germline V lookup: CDR1 DFQATT, CDR2 SNEGSKA (reference sequence). The CDR3 DNA sequence: TGCAGTGCTAGTGAGCGGGATCCCTACGAGCAGTACTTC. Its protein is CSASERDPYEQYF.

This chain joins TRBV27 and TRBJ2-3; TRBD1 is a possible D gene (6 bases). Trimming cost V 6 bases and J 0 bases, with 16 bases left between them. Germline V gives CDR1 MNHEY, CDR2 SMNVEV (reference sequence). The CDR3 has 16 amino acids. CDR3 DNA sequence: TGTGCCAGCAGAAAGGGGGAATCCGCTAGCACAGATACGCAGTATTTT. Protein sequence: CASRKGESASTDTQYF.

The CDR3 spells CASSAFQGAHGNTIYF. Here the CDR3 DNA reads TGTGCCAGCAGCGCCTTTCAGGGGGCTCACGGAAACACCATATATTTT. The chain has TRBV9 and TRBJ1-3, with 8 bases lining up with TRBD1. The CDR3 consists of 16 residues. V was pared by 3 bases and J by 4 bases, with 9 bases of the junction left unmatched. Germline V gene lookup returns CDR1 SGDLS and CDR2 YYNGEE.

The genes are TRBV27 and TRBJ2-7; 11 bases agree with TRBD1. V shed 6 bases, J shed 5 bases, and the junction held 6 bases outside the gene matches. CDR3 length equals 14 residues. Germline assignment: CDR1 MNHEY and CDR2 SMNVEV (reference sequence). In nucleotides, the CDR3 is TGTGCCAGCAGGCGGACAGGGGGCGGGAACGAGCAGTACTTC. Its protein is CASRRTGGGNEQYF.

CDR3 bases: TGTGCCAGCAGCCCTGACAGTTCGAACACCGGGGAGCTGTTTTTT. It encodes CASSPDSSNTGELFF. This chain uses TRBV7-3 with TRBJ2-2; possible D gene TRBD1, 5 bases. Germline V lookup: CDR1 SGHTA, CDR2 FQGTGA. Trimming cost V 5 bases and J 0 bases, with 10 bases left between them. CDR3 length: 15 amino acids.

V is TRBV27 and J is TRBJ2-5; a weak D match, TRBD1 (6 bases). V lost 5 bases to trimming and J lost 9 bases, with 16 bases between them. The length of the CDR3 is 13 residues. Per the germline V gene, CDR1 is MNHEY and CDR2 is SMNVEV (reference sequence). The CDR3 DNA is TGTGCCAGCAGTGCTGGACAGCTGACACCCCAGTACTTC. It codes for CASSAGQLTPQYF.

The rearrangement joins TRBV5-1 to TRBJ1-2, with 7 nucleotides matching TRBD1. The CDR3 consists of 13 residues. Germline CDR1 and CDR2: SGHRS and YFSETQ. Trimming took 0 bases from V and 8 from J; bases not matched to a gene: 4. The CDR3 DNA follows: TGCGCCAGCAGCTTGGCAGGGGGGGAAGGCTACACCTTC. Its protein is CASSLAGGEGYTF. The full variable domain, with the rest looked up from reference TRBV5-1 and TRBJ1-2, is KAGVTQTPRYLIKTRGQQVTLSCSPISGHRSVSWYQQTPGQGLQFLFEYFSETQRNKGNFPGRFSGRQFSNSRSEMNVSTLELGDSALYLCASSLAGGEGYTFGSGTRLTVV.

CDR3 DNA: TGTGCCAGCCGACATAGTTCCGAGCAGTACTTC. Its translation: CASRHSSEQYF. V usage is TRBV6-5 and J usage is TRBJ2-7; no clear D gene. Germline V gene data show CDR1 as MNHEY and CDR2 as SVGAGI. The CDR3 is made up of 11 amino acids. Trimming cost V 8 bases and J 6 bases, with 11 bases left between them.

This rearrangement joins TRBV7-9 to TRBJ2-7; 12 bases fit TRBD1. Germline lookup yields CDR1 SEHNR and CDR2 FQNEAQ (reference sequence). Germline trimming cut 5 bases from V and 6 bases from J; bases unmatched to any gene: 5. The CDR3 totals 14 residues. Here the CDR3 DNA reads TGTGCCAGCAGCACCGGGACAGGGGGCGGCGAGCAGTACTTC. Translation: CASSTGTGGGEQYF.

The CDR3 loop is CASSQQSLAGRRGEQYF. The CDR3 bases are TGCGCCAGCAGTCAGCAATCGTTAGCGGGCCGGCGCGGAGAGCAGTACTTC. This chain connects TRBV23-1 to TRBJ2-7; 7 nucleotides align to TRBD2. TRBV23-1 is treated as an ORF (open reading frame) with a function not yet certain. The CDR3 consists of 17 residues. V shed 3 bases and J 7 bases; nucleotides not matched to a gene: 18.

CDR3: CASAEYTEAFF. CDR3 in DNA: TGTGCCAGCGCAGAGTACACTGAAGCTTTCTTT. The chain combines TRBV28 with TRBJ1-1; D not certain. The CDR3 has 11 amino acids. Trimming took 8 bases from V and 3 from J, leaving 7 bases between them. The germline gives CDR1 MDHEN, CDR2 SYDVKM.

The chain couples TRBV6-5 to TRBJ1-1; tentatively, D is TRBD1 (6 bases). Germline V gene sequence: CDR1 MNHEY, CDR2 SVGAGI. CDR3 size: 14 residues. V gave up 6 bases and J gave up 0 bases, with 11 bases separating them. In DNA, the CDR3 is TGTGCCAGCAGAGGACAGCCCATGAACACTGAAGCTTTCTTT. Its protein product is CASRGQPMNTEAFF.

The chain joins TRBV2 to TRBJ1-6, with D possibly TRBD1 on 6 matching bases. The CDR3 length is 13 residues. CDR1 is SNHLY and CDR2 is FYNNEI in the germline V gene. The germline V and J ends were trimmed by 7 bases and 4 bases, with 8 bases remaining between them. The CDR3 DNA reads TGTGCCAGCACTAGGGGGTATAATTCACCCCTCCACTTT. It codes for CASTRGYNSPLHF. Together with reference TRBV2 and TRBJ1-6, the CDR3 gives the full variable domain: EPEVTQTPSHQVTQMGQEVILRCVPISNHLYFYWYRQILGQKVEFLVSFYNNEISEKSEIFDDQFSVERPDGSNFTLKIRSTKLEDSAMYFCASTRGYNSPLHFGNGTRLTVT.

This clone was observed a few times. The genes are TRBV29-1 and TRBJ1-2; D not resolved. This CDR3 comprises 11 residues. CDR1 SQVTM and CDR2 ANQGSEA come from the germline V gene. Trimming shortened V by 5 bases and J by 0 bases, and 4 bases separated the two germline ends. CDR3 sequence: CSVIANYGYTF. For the CDR3, the DNA is TGCAGCGTTATAGCTAACTATGGCTACACCTTC.

CDR3 sequence: CASSQTDREETQYF. The DNA for the CDR3 is TGTGCCAGTAGTCAAACGGACAGGGAAGAGACCCAGTACTTC. The chain carries TRBV19 and TRBJ2-5, with TRBD1 matching 8 bases. The CDR3 has 14 residues. V dropped 5 bases and J dropped 3; count of bases not matched to a gene: 5. Germline V gene sequence: CDR1 LNHDA, CDR2 SQIVND (reference sequence).

This rearrangement joins TRBV27 to TRBJ1-2; 8 bases map to TRBD1. CDR1 and CDR2 from the germline V gene are MNHEY and SMNVEV (reference sequence). CDR3 size: 16 residues. V lost 5 bases and J lost 4; bases outside the gene matches: 12. The CDR3 spells CASSDRGSPLLYGYTF. The CDR3 coding sequence is TGTGCCAGCAGTGACAGGGGCTCACCCCTTCTCTATGGCTACACCTTC.

The sample holds one count of this clone. This rearrangement joins TRBV9 to TRBJ1-1; a weak D match, TRBD1 (6 bases). Germline CDR1 and CDR2: SGDLS and YYNGEE. The CDR3 sequence is 15 residues long. The V end lost 0 bases, the J end lost 0 bases, and 9 bases lay between the germline ends. The CDR3 nucleotides are TGTGCCAGCAGCGTAGGGGGGCTCTTGAACACTGAAGCTTTCTTT. Translation: CASSVGGLLNTEAFF.

The V call is TRBV6-6, the J call TRBJ1-3; no firm D call. The V gene's germline CDR1 is MNHNY and CDR2 SVGAGI (reference sequence). The CDR3 totals 17 residues. The germline V and J ends were trimmed by 5 bases and 4 bases, with 21 bases remaining between them. The CDR3, as DNA: TGTGCCAGCAGTCCACCCCCTGGGAGGGCGCGAGGAAACACCATATATTTT. Encoded protein: CASSPPPGRARGNTIYF.

The DNA of the CDR3 is TGTGCCAGCAGCTCTGGGACTAGCGGGAGCGGAGAGACCCAGTACTTC. Its protein is CASSSGTSGSGETQYF. V usage is TRBV11-3 and J usage is TRBJ2-5; 14 bases agree with TRBD2. V lost 4 bases, J lost 4 bases, and 5 bases stayed unmatched. The CDR3 consists of 16 residues. Looked up from germline, CDR1 is SGHNT and CDR2 is YENEEA.

The chain joins TRBV29-1 to TRBJ2-1, with 11 bases that match TRBD2. V dropped 5 bases and J dropped 7; count of bases not matched to a gene: 7. CDR1 SQVTM and CDR2 ANQGSEA come from the germline V gene. The CDR3 length is 14 residues. CDR3 sequence (DNA): TGCAGCGTTATGCTTAGCGGGAGGGGAAATGAGCAGTTCTTC. It yields the protein CSVMLSGRGNEQFF.

CDR3 in amino acids: CASSEAGPRPQHF. Written as DNA, the CDR3 is TGTGCCAGCAGTGAGGCCGGGCCTCGGCCCCAGCATTTT. This sequence joins TRBV6-1 and TRBJ1-5; D gene uncertain. V shed 3 bases and J shed 9 bases, with 12 bases lying between them. CDR1 and CDR2 from the germline V gene are MNHNS and SASEGT. There are 13 residues in the CDR3.

The V gene is TRBV25-1, the J gene TRBJ1-1; unclear D gene. V lost 4 bases and J lost 1, with 13 bases in between. In germline, CDR1 is MGHDK, CDR2 SYGVNS. The CDR3 extends over 15 amino acids. This chain's CDR3 is CASSAVGSWNTEAFF. DNA for the CDR3: TGTGCCAGCAGTGCGGTCGGATCGTGGAACACTGAAGCTTTCTTT.

The V gene is TRBV28, the J gene TRBJ2-3, with 10 bases that match TRBD1. Germline V gives CDR1 MDHEN, CDR2 SYDVKM. CDR3 length: 15 residues. The J segment lost 4 bases and the V segment lost 2 bases, leaving 3 bases of the junction unmatched. The CDR3 loop reads CASSLPGQGPDTQYF. Here the CDR3 DNA reads TGTGCCAGCAGTTTACCGGGACAGGGGCCAGATACGCAGTATTTT.